These 22 T cell receptor beta chains came from one sample sequenced in a study of neoadjuvant anti-PD-1 for oral cavity cancer (dated by TCRdb to about 2021). The time point label, as the study defines it: after neoadjuvant nivolumab, at surgical resection. Receptor amplification or capture employed the immunoSEQ multiplex PCR assay. As stored in TCRdb, this immuneACCESS dataset retains in-frame rearrangements with V and J assigned. A fraction of the clones does not appear; measured against another copy, unresolved V genes explain less than half of the discrepancy, and the remainder lacks a known reason. This sample holds tens of thousands of clones; approximately 26% were observed only once. The biggest ten clones account for about 16% of the sample. The sequenced sample was tumor tissue, obtained after nivolumab (anti-PD-1) treatment. Receptors were obtained from a person aged 35-80 years with oral cavity squamous cell carcinoma.

Only a few counts were recorded for this clone. The chain links TRBV10-2 to TRBJ1-2, with D maybe TRBD1 (5 bases). Germline CDR1 reads WSHSY; CDR2 reads SAAADI. The CDR3 contains 12 residues. CDR3 nucleotide sequence: TGCACCAACTGGGGGGTATACTATGGCTACACCTTC. Translating it yields CTNWGVYYGYTF.

In this sample, this clone turned up a few times. The rearrangement links TRBV7-6 to TRBJ2-1, with 11 bases fitting TRBD2. Germline CDR1 SGHVS, CDR2 FNYEAQ. The CDR3 runs to 16 residues. V was clipped by 4 bases and J by 5 bases; unmatched bases: 7. CDR3 DNA sequence: TGTGCCAGCAGCTACACTAGCGGGAGTATCCACAATGAGCAGTTCTTC. The encoded protein is CASSYTSGSIHNEQFF.

The gene calls are TRBV11-2 and TRBJ1-5; D remains ambiguous. The length of the CDR3 is 14 residues. Germline V gene data show CDR1 as SGHAT and CDR2 as FQNNGV. V was shortened by 5 bases and J by 5 bases, with 13 bases between the two germline ends. The DNA of the CDR3 is TGTGCCAGCAGCCCATCGACTGCGCATCAGCCCCAGCATTTT. It codes for CASSPSTAHQPQHF.

This chain connects TRBV4-1 to TRBJ2-1; TRBD2 agrees at 14 bases. The germline gives CDR1 MGHRA, CDR2 YSYEKL. The CDR3 runs to 16 residues. The V segment lost 3 bases and the J segment 10 bases; nucleotides outside the gene matches: 8. In DNA form, the CDR3 reads TGCGCCAGCAGCCAGGAGGGACTAGCGGGAGTCAGGGAGCAGTTCTTC. Amino acid sequence: CASSQEGLAGVREQFF.

The rearrangement joins TRBV7-2 to TRBJ1-2; D may be TRBD1 (6 bases). The CDR3 is made up of 15 amino acids. Germline-derived CDR1 and CDR2 are SGHTA and FQGNSA. Trimming took 5 bases from V and 5 from J, leaving 18 bases between them. DNA for the CDR3: TGTGCCAGCAGCCCAGTCCGGGGGCTGGGTTATGGCTACACCTTC. Its translation is CASSPVRGLGYGYTF.

V and J are TRBV2 and TRBJ2-7, with 10 bases lining up with TRBD1. With 8 bases clipped from V and 6 bases from J, the junction kept 7 bases outside the gene matches. CDR1 is SNHLY, CDR2 FYNNEI, per germline. This CDR3 comprises 13 residues. The CDR3 nucleotides are TGTGCCAGCTCCGGGACAGGGGTACGCGAGCAGTACTTC. This sequence encodes CASSGTGVREQYF.

This clone came up a few times. The chain is built from TRBV5-1 and TRBJ2-1, with D uncertain. V was cut by 0 bases and J by 6 bases, with 1 base left in between. From germline, CDR1 is SGHRS and CDR2 YFSETQ. This CDR3 is 11 amino acids long. The CDR3 region is CASSLANEQFF. CDR3 nucleotide sequence: TGCGCCAGCAGCTTGGCCAATGAGCAGTTCTTC.

The chain joins TRBV11-2 to TRBJ2-7; 12 bases fit TRBD2. V shed 1 base, J shed 1 base, and the junction held 5 bases outside the gene matches. Germline CDR1 and CDR2: SGHAT and FQNNGV. The CDR3 contains 17 residues. CDR3 sequence (DNA): TGTGCCAGCAGCTTAGGGACTAGCGGGGACTTTTCCTACGAGCAGTACTTC. As protein: CASSLGTSGDFSYEQYF.

V is TRBV11-2 and J is TRBJ2-7, with D maybe TRBD2 (6 bases). This CDR3 spans 13 amino acids. The germline V and J ends were trimmed by 3 bases and 4 bases, with 10 bases remaining between them. Germline CDR1 is SGHAT and CDR2 is FQNNGV. CDR3 sequence (DNA): TGTGCCAGCAGCTTCGGTAGCGGATACGAGCAGTACTTC. It specifies CASSFGSGYEQYF. The variable domain in full, completed from reference TRBV11-2 and TRBJ2-7, reads EAGVAQSPRYKIIEKRQSVAFWCNPISGHATLYWYQQILGQGPKLLIQFQNNGVVDDSQLPKDRFSAERLKGVDSTLKIQPAKLEDSAVYLCASSFGSGYEQYFGPGTRLTVT.

CDR3 coding DNA: TGTGCCAGCAGCCGGGCCAACAGGGTGGTCCCTGAAAAACTGTTTTTT. As protein: CASSRANRVVPEKLFF. V and J are TRBV4-2 and TRBJ1-4; D might be TRBD1 (6 bases). Trimming cost V 4 bases and J 7 bases, with 19 bases left between them. Germline lookup yields CDR1 LGHNA and CDR2 YNFKEQ. CDR3 length: 16 amino acids.

This chain links TRBV5-6 with TRBJ2-3; TRBD2 aligns across 11 bases. Germline V gene lookup returns CDR1 SGHDT and CDR2 YYEEEE. Trimming removed 2 bases from V and 2 bases from J; junction bases left unmatched: 1. The CDR3 loop spans 15 amino acids. Here the CDR3 reads CASSLLAGDTDTQYF. The CDR3 DNA sequence: TGTGCCAGCAGCTTACTAGCGGGGGACACAGATACGCAGTATTTT.

This clone appeared many times. The rearrangement joins TRBV5-1 to TRBJ2-1; 9 bases are a match to TRBD1. Germline assignment: CDR1 SGHRS and CDR2 YFSETQ. The CDR3 is 13 amino acids. V shed 4 bases and J 7 bases; nucleotides not matched to a gene: 3. The DNA for the CDR3 is TGCGCCAGCAGCGAAGGACAGGGGAATGAGCAGTTCTTC. It codes for CASSEGQGNEQFF.

The rearrangement links TRBV2 to TRBJ1-1, with 7 bases identical to TRBD1. Germline CDR1 is SNHLY and CDR2 is FYNNEI. With V trimmed by 6 bases and J by 4 bases, 2 bases remained unmatched. The CDR3 sequence is 12 residues long. The CDR3 DNA is TGTGCCAGCAGCTCAGGGGGCACTGAAGCTTTCTTT. Encoded protein: CASSSGGTEAFF.

The CDR3 DNA reads TGTGCCAGCAGCCCCGACACGCATAACACTGAAGCTTTCTTT. Protein product: CASSPDTHNTEAFF. The rearrangement uses TRBV11-2 and TRBJ1-1; D is uncertain. CDR1 and CDR2 (germline): SGHAT, FQNNGV. This CDR3 contains 14 residues. The V gene lost 5 bases and the J gene lost 2 bases, with 12 bases spanning the gap.

This clone occurred a few times. The gene calls are TRBV6-5 and TRBJ2-7, with a weak D call TRBD1 (5 bases). Looked up from germline, CDR1 is MNHEY and CDR2 is SVGAGI. V lost 6 bases, J lost 7 bases, and 19 bases lay in between. This CDR3 has 14 amino acids. CDR3 protein: CASSDNERAGEQYF. CDR3 sequence (DNA): TGTGCCAGCAGCGACAATGAAAGGGCAGGGGAGCAGTACTTC.

V is TRBV5-4 and J is TRBJ2-5; 9 bases are shared with TRBD1. The CDR3 is made up of 14 amino acids. The germline gives CDR1 SGHNT, CDR2 YYREEE (reference sequence). V trimming: 4 bases; J trimming: 3 bases; junction bases outside the gene matches: 4. CDR3 sequence reads: CASSVQGAEETQYF. The CDR3 DNA reads as TGTGCCAGCAGCGTACAGGGGGCAGAAGAGACCCAGTACTTC.

The chain joins TRBV30 to TRBJ2-1; D might be TRBD1 (5 bases). This CDR3 comprises 16 residues. Trimming stripped 1 base from V and 0 bases from J, with 13 bases between. Germline-derived CDR1 and CDR2 are GTSNPN and SVGIG (reference sequence). The CDR3 DNA is TGTGCCTGGAGTGCAGGGCCCAGGAGCTCCTACAATGAGCAGTTCTTC. Its protein product is CAWSAGPRSSYNEQFF.

The chain is built from TRBV20-1 and TRBJ2-1; weak D call: TRBD1 (5 bases). The germline gives CDR1 DFQATT, CDR2 SNEGSKA (reference sequence). Trimming shortened V by 4 bases and J by 12 bases, and 13 bases separated the two germline ends. This CDR3 comprises 11 residues. The CDR3 nucleotides are TGCAGTGCTAACCAGGGTGTGGGGCAGTTCTTC. This translates into CSANQGVGQFF.

This sequence joins TRBV4-1 and TRBJ2-7; TRBD1 matches at 9 bases. V gave up 4 bases and J gave up 4 bases; unmatched junction bases: 8. From germline, CDR1 is MGHRA and CDR2 YSYEKL. The CDR3 is 15 amino acids. The DNA of the CDR3 is TGCGCCAGCAGCCTTACTAACAGGGGGCTATACGAGCAGTACTTC. Translated, it gives CASSLTNRGLYEQYF.

This clone turned up a few times. V usage is TRBV2 and J usage is TRBJ1-4; 8 bases fit TRBD1. J gave up 8 bases and V 0 bases, and 11 bases lay outside the gene matches. This CDR3 has 17 residues. Germline loops: CDR1 SNHLY, CDR2 FYNNEI. In DNA form, the CDR3 reads TGTGCCAGCAGTGAAGCGCTAGCAGGGGGCCCTGCGGAAAAACTGTTTTTT. Protein: CASSEALAGGPAEKLFF.

This clone was recorded at least ten times. This sequence joins TRBV23-1 and TRBJ1-2, with D unresolved. TRBV23-1 is classed as an ORF, of uncertain function. The V and J ends lost 4 bases and 7 bases respectively, with 22 bases between them. The CDR3 consists of 16 residues. CDR3 region: CASSPHPGREWGGYTF. Here the CDR3 DNA reads TGCGCCAGCAGTCCTCACCCCGGGAGGGAGTGGGGTGGCTACACCTTC.

V gene TRBV11-2 combines with J gene TRBJ1-3; D gene ambiguous. Germline-derived CDR1 and CDR2 are SGHAT and FQNNGV. The CDR3 has 13 residues. Trimming shortened V by 5 bases and J by 3 bases, and 8 bases separated the two germline ends. CDR3 protein: CASSPLLGNTIYF. CDR3 sequence (DNA): TGTGCCAGCAGCCCTCTACTTGGAAACACCATATATTTT.